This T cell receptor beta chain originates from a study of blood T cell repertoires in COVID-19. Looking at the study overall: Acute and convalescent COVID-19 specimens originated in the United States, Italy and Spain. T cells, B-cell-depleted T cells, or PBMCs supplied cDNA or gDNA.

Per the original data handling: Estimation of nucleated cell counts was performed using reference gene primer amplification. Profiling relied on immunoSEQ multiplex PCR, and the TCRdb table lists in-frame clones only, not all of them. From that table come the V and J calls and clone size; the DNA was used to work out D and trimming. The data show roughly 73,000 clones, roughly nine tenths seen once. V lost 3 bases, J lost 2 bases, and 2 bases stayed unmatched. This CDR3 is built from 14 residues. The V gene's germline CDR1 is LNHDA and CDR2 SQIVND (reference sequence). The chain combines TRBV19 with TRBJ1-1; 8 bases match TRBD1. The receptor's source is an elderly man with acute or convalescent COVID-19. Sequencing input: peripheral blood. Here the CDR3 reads CASSITGGNTEAFF. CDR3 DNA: TGTGCCAGTAGTATTACAGGGGGAAACACTGAAGCTTTCTTT.